The 2 T cell receptor beta chains given below trace back to one sample, sequenced in a study of long-term antiretroviral therapy in people with HIV. Sequencing used immunoSEQ v3.0 at survey level. The method was immunoSEQ multiplex PCR; TCRdb's version includes in-frame clones alone and lacks a portion of them. The sample lists tens of thousands of clones, approximately 90% occurring once. Sequenced here: unsorted PBMCs, sampled 2.3 years after starting antiretroviral therapy. The origin of the receptors is a man aged 55 to 69 with HIV.

This clone came up once. This rearrangement joins TRBV30 to TRBJ2-3; D gene ambiguous. The germline V gene encodes CDR1 GTSNPN and CDR2 SVGIG (reference sequence). The ends were cut back, 1 base at V and 3 bases at J, with 8 bases in the middle. This CDR3 spans 13 amino acids. The CDR3 sequence is CAWSAIITDTQYF. The CDR3 DNA follows: TGTGCCTGGAGTGCAATAATAACAGATACGCAGTATTTT.

This chain uses TRBV5-4 with TRBJ1-3; D possibly corresponds to TRBD1 (6 bases). Germline V gives CDR1 SGHNT, CDR2 YYREEE (reference sequence). The CDR3 length is 16 residues. V dropped 0 bases and J dropped 0 bases, with 10 bases sitting between them. CDR3 amino acids: CASSLEGQPSGNTIYF. CDR3 in DNA: TGTGCCAGCAGCTTGGAAGGACAGCCCTCTGGAAACACCATATATTTT. The full variable domain, completed using reference TRBV5-4 and TRBJ1-3, is ETGVTQSPTHLIKTRGQQVTLRCSSQSGHNTVSWYQQALGQGPQFIFQYYREEENGRGNFPPRFSGLQFPNYSSELNVNALELDDSALYLCASSLEGQPSGNTIYFGEGSWLTVV.